This T cell receptor beta chain originates from a study of control samples from healthy donors and cancer patients. Germline-derived CDR1 and CDR2 are LNHDA and SQIVND (reference sequence). The CDR3 totals 15 residues. The germline V and J ends were trimmed by 0 bases and 5 bases, with 13 bases remaining between them. Some clones are missing from TCRdb's copy, which holds only in-frame ones; the method was immunoSEQ multiplex PCR. The sample lists fewer than 200,000 clones, about 94% seen once, with over 4% in the top ten. This receptor was obtained from a woman aged 55-69 years in good health. The J gene is TRBJ1-2, the V gene TRBV19; D is unresolved. Sequencing was done on a sample of blood. The CDR3 loop reads CASSIDGRGPYGYTF. CDR3 in DNA: TGTGCCAGTAGTATAGACGGAAGAGGGCCGTATGGCTACACCTTC.